This TCR beta chain was documented in a study of blood T cell repertoires in COVID-19. As for the study in general: Italy, Spain and the United States were the sources of the convalescent and acute COVID-19 samples. Sample material is recorded as cDNA or gDNA derived from T cells, B-cell-depleted T cells, or PBMCs.

Details on this clone: Relative to the germline gene, one junction end is altered; a read error may explain this.

In the original workflow: Amplification with reference gene primers provided the estimates of nucleated cell counts. TCRdb's table, derived via immunoSEQ multiplex PCR, lists solely in-frame clones and lacks some. V and J calls plus clone size are reproduced from that table; the DNA served to infer D and trimming. The sample lists approximately 180,000 clones, more than 75% occurring once. The CDR3 loop spans 16 amino acids. The germline V gene has CDR1 LGHNA and CDR2 YSLEER. This TCR was sampled from a woman in her 70s with acute or convalescent COVID-19. The sequenced material came from peripheral blood. This rearrangement joins TRBV4-3 to TRBJ2-3, with 9 positions matching TRBD2. The CDR3 spells CASSKEGSGGLDTQYF. CDR3 in DNA: TGCGCCAGCAGCAAAGAGGGTAGCGGGGGTTTAGATACGCAGTATTTT.